Listed below are T cell receptor beta chains from one sample, sequenced in a study of blood T cells in healthy people across ages. One entry per CDR3 protein, called by TCRdb with MiXCR from the 5' RACE reads. This sample yields around 1.5 million distinct CDR3 sequences, of which approximately 40% are seen a single time; roughly 7.9% belongs to the top ten. The sequenced sample consisted of blood. Receptor source: a woman between 18 and 29 years old in good health. CDR3s include the opening cysteine and the closing phenylalanine or tryptophan. The order of the fields is J gene, V gene, D gene, clone size, CDR3 protein, CDR3 DNA. D genes are given only for firm matches. Size is stated for part of the rows, as once, few or many counts, or as a class when the clone is expanded.

>TRBJ2-3|TRBV6-1|.|few
CASSETAGLSTDTQYF
TGTGCCAGCAGTGAAACGGCGGGGCTAAGCACAGATACGCAGTATTTT
>TRBJ2-7|TRBV10-3|.|.
CAQAKEGTLATYEQYF
TGTGCCCAGGCAAAAGAAGGTACTCTGGCGACCTACGAGCAGTACTTC
>TRBJ2-3|TRBV20-1|.|.
CSARFRAFTDTQYF
TGCAGTGCCAGGTTCAGGGCGTTCACAGATACGCAGTATTTT
>TRBJ2-7|TRBV10-3|.|.
CAISGSASYEQYF
TGTGCCATCAGTGGTTCAGCCTCCTACGAGCAGTACTTC
>TRBJ1-2|TRBV24-1|TRBD1|few
CATSDTGQGNYGYTF
TGTGCCACCAGTGACACCGGACAGGGGAACTATGGCTACACCTTC
>TRBJ2-5|TRBV4-1|.|few
CASSQVAGMAQETQYF
TGCGCCAGCAGCCAAGTAGCAGGGATGGCCCAAGAGACCCAGTACTTC
>TRBJ2-1|TRBV6-5|.|.
CATLGVAEQFF
TGTGCCACCCTGGGGGTGGCTGAGCAGTTCTTC
>TRBJ1-5|TRBV6-1|TRBD1|.
CASRGGTGGESNQPQHF
TGTGCCAGCAGAGGGGGGACAGGGGGAGAGAGCAATCAGCCCCAGCATTTT
>TRBJ1-1|TRBV5-6|.|.
CASSLFKKNTEAFF
TGTGCCAGCAGCTTGTTCAAAAAGAACACTGAAGCTTTCTTT
>TRBJ2-3|TRBV12-3/TRBV12-4|.|.
CASTFSGEVSTDTQYF
TGTGCCAGCACCTTTTCAGGGGAGGTGAGCACAGATACGCAGTATTTT
>TRBJ1-4|TRBV6-5|.|.
CASSRTSRRDEKLFF
TGCGCCAGCAGTCGAACGAGCAGGCGAGATGAAAAACTGTTTTTT
>TRBJ1-2|TRBV18|TRBD1|once
CASSPPTGQGTGYTF
TGTGCCAGCTCACCGCCAACGGGACAGGGGACCGGCTACACCTTC
>TRBJ2-7|TRBV6-5|TRBD1|few
CASSRTGTVFYEQYF
TGTGCCAGCAGTCGCACCGGGACAGTTTTCTACGAGCAGTACTTC
>TRBJ2-3|TRBV12-3/TRBV12-4|.|.
CASSLPGGPPGADTQYF
TGTGCCAGCAGTTTGCCCGGGGGGCCCCCTGGGGCAGATACGCAGTATTTT
>TRBJ1-4|TRBV25-1|.|.
CASSLPTGEKLFF
TGTGCCAGCAGCCTCCCCACCGGAGAAAAACTGTTTTTT
>TRBJ1-6|TRBV7-2|.|.
CASSPEPWGDSPLHF
TGTGCCAGCAGCCCCGAACCCTGGGGTGATTCACCCCTCCACTTT
>TRBJ2-7|TRBV5-4|TRBD2|few
CASSPSHTSGPTYEQYF
TGTGCCAGCAGCCCCTCCCACACTAGCGGGCCAACCTACGAGCAGTACTTC
>TRBJ1-5|TRBV27|.|.
CASSSKGKVIGNQPQHF
TGTGCCAGCAGTTCGAAGGGAAAGGTAATAGGCAATCAGCCCCAGCATTTT
>TRBJ2-5|TRBV27|TRBD2|few
CASSLSIWTIAGGTETQYF
TGTGCCAGCAGTTTATCAATCTGGACAATAGCGGGAGGAACAGAGACCCAGTACTTC
>TRBJ2-1|TRBV18|TRBD2|.
CASSEQDSAGGSYNEQFF
TGTGCCAGCTCAGAACAGGACTCCGCGGGGGGCTCCTACAATGAGCAGTTCTTC
>TRBJ1-4|TRBV6-8|.|.
CASSRGGREKLFF
TGTGCCAGTAGTCGGGGGGGCCGTGAAAAACTGTTTTTT
>TRBJ1-2|TRBV12-3/TRBV12-4|.|.
CASRATGTNHGYTF
TGTGCCAGCAGAGCAACCGGGACAAATCATGGCTACACCTTC
>TRBJ2-3|TRBV14|.|.
CASSQFAPDTQYF
TGTGCCAGCAGCCAATTCGCCCCAGATACGCAGTATTTT
>TRBJ1-1|TRBV6-5|.|.
CASKTDGRDTEAFF
TGTGCCAGCAAAACCGACGGGAGGGACACTGAAGCTTTCTTT
>TRBJ1-1|TRBV5-5|.|.
CASSLGPQGKAFF
TGTGCCAGCAGCTTGGGGCCCCAAGGGAAAGCTTTCTTT
>TRBJ2-5|TRBV9|.|.
CASSVKGSQETQYF
TGTGCCAGCAGCGTAAAGGGATCCCAAGAGACCCAGTACTTC
>TRBJ2-5|TRBV7-6|.|.
CASSTGRYQETQYF
TGTGCCAGCAGCACAGGCCGGTACCAAGAGACCCAGTACTTC
>TRBJ2-1|TRBV20-1|.|.
CSARNPDNNEQFF
TGCAGTGCTAGAAATCCAGACAACAATGAGCAGTTCTTC
>TRBJ2-7|TRBV7-9|.|.
CDSSRDRSYEQYF
TGTGACAGCAGCCGCGACAGATCCTACGAGCAGTACTTC
>TRBJ2-5|TRBV12-3/TRBV12-4|.|.
CASSLWTDQETQYF
TGTGCCAGCAGTCTATGGACAGACCAAGAGACCCAGTACTTC
>TRBJ2-5|TRBV29-1|TRBD2|.
CSDRLAGGLYNEQYF
TGCAGCGACAGGCTAGCGGGAGGCCTCTACAATGAGCAGTACTTC
>TRBJ1-2|TRBV25-1|.|.
CASRPKGNYGYTF
TGTGCCAGCAGACCGAAGGGGAACTATGGCTACACCTTC
>TRBJ2-7|TRBV9|TRBD2|few
CASSVVASGGLDEQYF
TGTGCCAGCAGCGTAGTGGCTAGCGGGGGCCTGGACGAGCAGTACTTC
>TRBJ1-1|TRBV3-1|.|.
CASSQGHWTMNTEAFF
TGTGCCAGCAGCCAAGGACACTGGACCATGAACACTGAAGCTTTCTTT
>TRBJ2-3|TRBV20-1|.|.
CSANGPSTDTQYF
TGCAGTGCTAACGGACCTAGCACAGATACGCAGTATTTT
>TRBJ1-2|TRBV7-2|TRBD1|.
CASSMTGSGYTF
TGTGCCAGCAGCATGACAGGGAGTGGCTACACCTTC
>TRBJ2-7|TRBV7-3|TRBD2|.
CASSPSGGWNEQYF
TGTGCCAGCAGCCCCAGCGGGGGATGGAACGAGCAGTACTTC
>TRBJ1-1|TRBV6-5|TRBD1|.
CASKKTGFTEAFF
TGTGCCAGCAAAAAGACAGGGTTCACTGAAGCTTTCTTT
>TRBJ2-1|TRBV20-1|.|few
CSARDLVGAYNEQFF
TGCAGTGCTAGAGATCTGGTGGGAGCCTACAATGAGCAGTTCTTC
>TRBJ1-2|TRBV6-1|.|.
CASSEIGSYGYTF
TGTGCCAGCAGTGAAATCGGCAGCTATGGCTACACCTTC
>TRBJ2-5|TRBV28|.|few
CASTQLGGMYETQYF
TGTGCCAGCACACAGTTGGGCGGGATGTACGAGACCCAGTACTTC